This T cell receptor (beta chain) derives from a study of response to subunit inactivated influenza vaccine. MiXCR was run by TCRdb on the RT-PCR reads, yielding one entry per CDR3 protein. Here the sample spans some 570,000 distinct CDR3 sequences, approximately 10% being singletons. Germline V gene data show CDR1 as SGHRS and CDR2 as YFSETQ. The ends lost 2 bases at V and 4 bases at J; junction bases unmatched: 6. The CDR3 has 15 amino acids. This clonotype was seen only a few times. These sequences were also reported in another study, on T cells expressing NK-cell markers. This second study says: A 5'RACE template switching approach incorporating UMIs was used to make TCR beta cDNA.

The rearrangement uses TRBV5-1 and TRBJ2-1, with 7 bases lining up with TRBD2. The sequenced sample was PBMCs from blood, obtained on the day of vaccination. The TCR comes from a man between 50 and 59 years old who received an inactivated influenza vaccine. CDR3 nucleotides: TGCGCCAGCAGCTTAAAACCTAGCGGATACAATGAGCAGTTCTTC. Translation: CASSLKPSGYNEQFF.